Shown below are 18 T cell receptor beta chains from a single sample sequenced in a study of siplizumab effects on memory and regulatory T cells. Only in-frame clones appear in the TCRdb table, and some are missing; sequencing was by immunoSEQ multiplex PCR. The table lists fewer than 3,500 clones, over 60% of them singletons, with about 56% in the top ten. Sample: TEMRA CD8+ T cells sorted from blood. Subset here: unstimulated CD8+ CD45RA+ effector memory T cells. Receptors originate from a human donor in good health.

This chain links TRBV19 with TRBJ2-3, with TRBD1 matching over 10 bases. Looked up from germline, CDR1 is LNHDA and CDR2 is SQIVND (reference sequence). The trim removed 9 bases at V and 4 bases at J, leaving 4 bases unmatched. This CDR3 comprises 13 residues. The CDR3 protein is CASRDRGSDTQYF. DNA of the CDR3: TGTGCCAGCCGGGACAGGGGATCAGATACGCAGTATTTT.

This clone is medium-sized within its sample. The chain couples TRBV7-9 to TRBJ1-2; 10 bases map to TRBD1. CDR1 is SEHNR, CDR2 FQNEAQ, per germline (reference sequence). The V segment lost 7 bases and the J segment 6 bases; nucleotides outside the gene matches: 11. This CDR3 comprises 15 residues. CDR3 region: CASILRQGASDGYTF. The CDR3 coding sequence is TGTGCCAGCATCCTTAGACAGGGGGCGTCTGATGGCTACACCTTC.

This chain uses TRBV14 with TRBJ2-7, with D unclear. This CDR3 has 12 residues. Deletions cut 0 bases from V and 9 bases from J, with 9 bases between. Germline V CDR1 and CDR2: SGHDN, FVKESK. As DNA, the CDR3 is TGTGCCAGCAGCCAAGATCGAGCGCGGCAGTACGTC. It yields the protein CASSQDRARQYV.

V is TRBV5-5 and J is TRBJ1-3, with 8 bases fitting TRBD1. V lost 4 bases to trimming and J lost 4 bases; unmatched junction nucleotides: 7. The CDR3 covers 15 residues. Germline V gene lookup returns CDR1 SGHKS and CDR2 YYEKEE (reference sequence). CDR3 DNA sequence: TGTGCCAGCAGCCTGTTGACAGGGGTCGGAAACACCATATATTTT. Amino acids: CASSLLTGVGNTIYF.

The J gene is TRBJ2-7, the V gene TRBV11-2; 7 bases align to TRBD2. This CDR3 region has 14 residues. The J segment lost 3 bases and the V segment lost 1 base, leaving 3 bases of the junction unmatched. Looked up from germline, CDR1 is SGHAT and CDR2 is FQNNGV. CDR3 DNA: TGTGCCAGCAGCTTAGGTCTAGCGGTCTACGAGCAGTACTTC. Translated: CASSLGLAVYEQYF.

V usage is TRBV5-6 and J usage is TRBJ2-1; possible D gene TRBD2, 6 bases. The V end was cut by 4 bases, the J end by 8 bases, with 22 bases between. Germline values: CDR1 SGHDT, CDR2 YYEEEE. The CDR3 is 16 amino acids. The CDR3 region has the DNA TGTGCCAGCAGCACGCCGCGGGATTGGCGGGGCGATGAGCAGTTCTTC. Amino acid sequence: CASSTPRDWRGDEQFF.

The chain's CDR3 is CSVRQRLSPMNTEAFF. The CDR3 DNA sequence: TGCAGCGTCAGGCAGAGGCTTTCCCCGATGAACACTGAAGCTTTCTTT. This chain joins TRBV29-1 and TRBJ1-1; D gene ambiguous. Trimming removed 6 bases from V and 0 bases from J, with 20 bases in between. Germline loops: CDR1 SQVTM, CDR2 ANQGSEA. This CDR3 is built from 16 residues.

The chain carries TRBV4-1 and TRBJ2-3; 11 bases are a match to TRBD2. In germline, CDR1 is MGHRA, CDR2 YSYEKL. The junction had 0 bases not matched to a gene; V was cut back by 1 base and J by 0 bases. The CDR3 contains 16 residues. The CDR3 DNA reads as TGCGCCAGCAGCCAAGGACTAGCGGGGAGCACAGATACGCAGTATTTT. This codes for CASSQGLAGSTDTQYF.

This chain connects TRBV5-1 to TRBJ1-1; D may be TRBD1 (5 bases). Germline CDR1 and CDR2: SGHRS and YFSETQ. V shed 1 base and J shed 9 bases, with 28 bases lying between them. The CDR3 consists of 18 residues. The DNA for the CDR3 is TGCGCCAGCAGCTTGCGCGGGCACATCTCATCGAAGGAGGGGAAAGCTTTCTTT. This encodes CASSLRGHISSKEGKAFF.

This clone was counted only a few times. The gene calls are TRBV18 and TRBJ2-1; D remains ambiguous. The CDR3 has 15 residues. V lost 0 bases, J lost 3 bases, and 9 bases lay in between. Looked up from germline, CDR1 is KGHSH and CDR2 is LQKENI. The CDR3 sequence: CASSPPEGLYNEQFF. The CDR3 DNA follows: TGTGCCAGCTCACCACCCGAAGGGCTCTACAATGAGCAGTTCTTC.

V and J are TRBV5-6 and TRBJ2-2; D is perhaps TRBD2 (6 bases). Deletions cut 4 bases from V and 6 bases from J, with 10 bases between. The germline CDR1 and CDR2 sequences are SGHDT and YYEEEE. There are 13 residues in the CDR3. As DNA, the CDR3 is TGTGCCAGCAGCGGAGGGCCGGCCGGGGAGCTGTTTTTT. It encodes CASSGGPAGELFF.

This chain uses TRBV19 with TRBJ1-5; the D is unclear. The CDR3 runs 13 residues. Germline V gene data show CDR1 as LNHDA and CDR2 as SQIVND (reference sequence). The V end was cut by 2 bases, the J end by 4 bases, with 6 bases between. CDR3 bases: TGTGCCAGTAGTATATCTGGAAATCAGCCCCAGCATTTT. Encoded protein: CASSISGNQPQHF.

The rearrangement joins TRBV4-2 to TRBJ1-2; the match to TRBD1 covers 8 bases. V gave up 5 bases and J gave up 4 bases; unmatched junction bases: 6. CDR1 is LGHNA, CDR2 YNFKEQ, per germline. The CDR3 runs 14 residues. The CDR3 sequence is CASSLATGVYGYTF. The CDR3 region has the DNA TGTGCCAGCAGCTTAGCGACAGGGGTCTATGGCTACACCTTC.

The chain is built from TRBV4-1 and TRBJ2-1; TRBD2 matches at 13 bases. J gave up 5 bases and V 8 bases, and 0 bases lay outside the gene matches. Germline CDR1 is MGHRA and CDR2 is YSYEKL. The CDR3 is 13 residues long. CDR3 region: CASGTSGNNEQFF. In DNA form, the CDR3 reads TGCGCCAGCGGGACTAGCGGGAACAATGAGCAGTTCTTC.

The chain has TRBV2 and TRBJ1-3, with D perhaps TRBD1 (6 bases). Germline CDR1 SNHLY, CDR2 FYNNEI. This CDR3 comprises 15 residues. The V and J ends lost 6 bases and 6 bases respectively, with 18 bases between them. The CDR3 sequence is CASSDGTILPNTIYF. The CDR3 region has the DNA TGTGCCAGCAGCGATGGGACAATTCTTCCAAACACCATATATTTT.

DNA of the CDR3: TGTGCCAGCAGCCTTGAGCCGTACAATGAGCAGTTCTTC. Translating gives CASSLEPYNEQFF. J is TRBJ2-1 and V is TRBV6-4, with no clear D. Trimming removed 6 bases from V and 4 bases from J, with 10 bases in between. There are 13 residues in the CDR3. Germline V gene lookup returns CDR1 MRHNA and CDR2 SNTAGT.

The CDR3 sequence is CASSQGGGLGETQYF. DNA of the CDR3: TGCGCCAGCAGCCAAGGCGGGGGACTGGGAGAGACCCAGTACTTC. The chain recombines TRBV4-1 with TRBJ2-5; 7 bases fit TRBD2. The germline CDR1 and CDR2 sequences are MGHRA and YSYEKL. The CDR3 sequence is 15 residues long. V was clipped by 1 base and J by 4 bases; unmatched bases: 6.

The rearrangement joins TRBV6-5 to TRBJ1-4; D might be TRBD1 (6 bases). The germline CDR1 and CDR2 sequences are MNHEY and SVGAGI. This CDR3 is 16 amino acids long. V shed 0 bases and J shed 7 bases, with 15 bases lying between them. The CDR3 nucleotides are TGTGCCAGCAGTTACTCGATGTACAGGGTGGGTGAAAAACTGTTTTTT. The encoded protein is CASSYSMYRVGEKLFF.